This note documents a single TCR beta chain sequence. These data belong to a study of blood T cell repertoires in COVID-19. On the study more broadly: Acute and convalescent COVID-19 specimens originated in the United States, Italy and Spain.

Using immunoSEQ multiplex PCR, the repertoire was profiled, and TCRdb retains in-frame clones only, with some absent. Of 120,000 or so clones in the sample, less than 85% were seen once. Trimming removed 4 bases from V and 9 bases from J; junction bases left unmatched: 5. This CDR3 has 15 residues. Germline V gene data show CDR1 as SNHLY and CDR2 as FYNNEI. The J gene is TRBJ2-1, the V gene TRBV2; 14 bases align to TRBD2. The TCR originated in a human donor with acute or convalescent COVID-19. The donor label of this sample is uncertain. Sequencing was performed on peripheral blood. The CDR3 protein is CASSGLAGGLGEQFF. As DNA, the CDR3 is TGTGCCAGCAGTGGACTAGCGGGGGGGCTGGGTGAGCAGTTCTTC.